The clone carrying this T cell receptor (beta chain) was recorded many times. Looked up from germline, CDR1 is SGHAT and CDR2 is FQNNGV. The CDR3 is made up of 16 amino acids. Trimming stripped 0 bases from V and 0 bases from J, with 12 bases between. Scientists amplified the TCR beta CDR3 regions from RNA transcripts. Second-round multiplex PCR came after a first-round RT-PCR that employed HTBI primers. TCRdb ran MiXCR on the multiplex PCR reads and lists one entry per CDR3 protein. The table has 200,000 to 250,000 distinct CDR3 sequences, 20% to 25% seen once. These data originate in a study of Graves' ophthalmopathy and Graves' hyperthyroidism.

The specimen was peripheral blood. This TCR derives from a woman in her forties or fifties with Graves' ophthalmopathy. This chain joins TRBV11-2 and TRBJ2-7; D perhaps matches TRBD1 (5 bases). The CDR3 here is CASSLDSLGASYEQYF. CDR3 sequence (DNA): TGTGCCAGCAGCTTAGATAGCTTAGGGGCCTCCTACGAGCAGTACTTC. Looking up the rest from reference TRBV11-2 and TRBJ2-7 gives the full variable domain: EAGVAQSPRYKIIEKRQSVAFWCNPISGHATLYWYQQILGQGPKLLIQFQNNGVVDDSQLPKDRFSAERLKGVDSTLKIQPAKLEDSAVYLCASSLDSLGASYEQYFGPGTRLTVT.